This entry lists 7 T cell receptor beta chains sequenced from one sample in a study of spatial heterogeneity in lung cancer. Time point noted: blood at routine non-recurrence follow-up after resection. Whole RNA, which was extracted from tumor, nontumor lung tissue or frozen PBMC, was sequenced without any cell sorting. TCRdb fed the 5' RACE reads into MiXCR, producing one record per CDR3 protein. The data show some 110,000 distinct CDR3 sequences, 9.5% to 15% seen once. The sample was PBMCs, taken at follow-up. The receptors here all came from a male donor with early-stage non-small cell lung cancer.

The chain has TRBV27 and TRBJ2-7; tentatively, D is TRBD1 (5 bases). This CDR3 region has 14 residues. V shed 3 bases and J shed 3 bases, with 12 bases lying between them. The germline CDR1 and CDR2 sequences are MNHEY and SMNVEV (reference sequence). This CDR3 is CASSFIGADYEQYF. The CDR3 region has the DNA TGTGCCAGCAGTTTTATTGGGGCTGACTACGAGCAGTACTTC.

CDR3 amino acids: CASSYARDTEAFF. The DNA of the CDR3 is TGTGCCAGCAGTTACGCGAGGGACACTGAAGCTTTCTTT. The V gene is TRBV6-6, the J gene TRBJ1-1, with D unclear. Germline V gives CDR1 MNHNY, CDR2 SVGAGI (reference sequence). This CDR3 has 13 residues. Trimming cost V 2 bases and J 3 bases, with 7 bases left between them.

This clonotype was seen ten or more times. V gene TRBV7-3 combines with J gene TRBJ2-3; D not resolved. The germline V gene encodes CDR1 SGHTA and CDR2 FQGTGA. This CDR3 spans 13 amino acids. The V and J ends lost 0 bases and 5 bases respectively, with 6 bases between them. Written as DNA, the CDR3 is TGTGCCAGCAGCTTAACGCGTGTAGATACGCAGTATTTT. The encoded protein is CASSLTRVDTQYF.

This clonotype was seen ten or more times. The chain is built from TRBV4-1 and TRBJ2-4; TRBD2 matches at 13 bases. Germline CDR1 is MGHRA and CDR2 is YSYEKL. J lost 1 base, V lost 2 bases, and 5 bases had no gene match. CDR3 length equals 18 residues. The CDR3 region is CASSQRTSGGLAKNIQYF. The CDR3, as DNA: TGCGCCAGCAGCCAACGGACTAGCGGGGGTTTGGCCAAAAACATTCAGTACTTC.

This clonotype was recorded at least ten times. The CDR3 bases are TGTGCCAGCAGCCAAACAGGGGCTGAGAGAGGCGGTGAGCAGTTCTTC. It encodes CASSQTGAERGGEQFF. The chain links TRBV12-3 or TRBV12-4 to TRBJ2-1, with 7 nucleotides matching TRBD1. The CDR3 has 16 residues. J gave up 9 bases and V 6 bases, and 17 bases lay outside the gene matches.

V usage is TRBV28 and J usage is TRBJ1-4, with 9 bases fitting TRBD1. Trimming removed 9 bases from V and 8 bases from J; junction bases left unmatched: 10. CDR1 is MDHEN and CDR2 is SYDVKM in the germline V gene. This CDR3 comprises 14 residues. In DNA form, the CDR3 reads TGTGCCAGTTATCAACAGGGGGCAGGAGAAAAACTGTTTTTT. It is translated as CASYQQGAGEKLFF.

This clonotype was picked up many times. J is TRBJ1-2 and V is TRBV6-6; tentative D call: TRBD1 (5 bases). The germline gives CDR1 MNHNY, CDR2 SVGAGI (reference sequence). The V gene lost 6 bases and the J gene lost 6 bases, with 14 bases spanning the gap. CDR3 length equals 13 residues. For the CDR3, the DNA is TGTGCCAGCAGCTACAGGACATTGGATGGCTACACCTTC. Translation: CASSYRTLDGYTF.